There are a few counts of the clone carrying this T cell receptor (beta chain). The sample comes from a study of blood T cell repertoires in COVID-19. Germline CDR1 is GTSNPN and CDR2 is SVGIG (reference sequence). V lost 0 bases, J lost 2 bases, and 16 bases stayed unmatched. There are 20 residues in the CDR3. Clones were sequenced by immunoSEQ multiplex PCR, and TCRdb holds only the in-frame ones, with some missing. The data show 150,000 to 200,000 clones, around 81% seen once. The chain links TRBV30 to TRBJ2-7; 13 bases are a match to TRBD2. The sample comprised peripheral blood. This receptor was identified in a man aged 55 to 69 with active or convalescent COVID-19. CDR3 in amino acids: CAWSVQAGTSGKGLTYEQYF. As DNA, the CDR3 is TGTGCCTGGAGTGTACAAGCCGGGACTAGCGGGAAGGGGTTGACCTACGAGCAGTACTTC.